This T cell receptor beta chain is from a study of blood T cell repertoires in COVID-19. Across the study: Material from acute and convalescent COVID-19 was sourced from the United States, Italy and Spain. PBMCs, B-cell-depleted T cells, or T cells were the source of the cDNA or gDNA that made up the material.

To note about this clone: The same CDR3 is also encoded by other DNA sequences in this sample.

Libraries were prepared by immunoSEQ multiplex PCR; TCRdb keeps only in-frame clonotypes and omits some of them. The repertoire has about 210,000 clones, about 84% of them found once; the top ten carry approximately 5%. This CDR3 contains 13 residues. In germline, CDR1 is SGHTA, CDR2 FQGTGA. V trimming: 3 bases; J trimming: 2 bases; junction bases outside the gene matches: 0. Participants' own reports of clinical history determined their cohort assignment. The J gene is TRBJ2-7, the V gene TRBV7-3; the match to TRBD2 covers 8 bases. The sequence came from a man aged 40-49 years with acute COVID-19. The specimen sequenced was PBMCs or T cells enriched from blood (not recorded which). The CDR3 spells CASSLTSAYEQYF. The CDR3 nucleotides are TGTGCCAGCAGCTTGACTAGCGCCTACGAGCAGTACTTC.